Each of the 13 T cell receptor beta chains below was sequenced from the same sample in a study of T-cell reconstitution after alpha-beta-depleted transplantation in children. The TCRbeta library incorporated unique molecular identifiers. MiXCR, applied by TCRdb to the PCR reads, yields one record per CDR3 protein. The sample holds around 580,000 distinct CDR3 sequences; around 23% are singletons and the top ten take 13% to 15%. Sequenced here: PBMCs, mostly from graft donor cells, sampled 360 days after TCRalphabeta/CD19-depleted stem cell transplant. The receptors stem from a boy under two years old who had a stem cell transplant for acute myeloid leukemia, so the T cells may come from the graft donor.

This clonotype was observed many times. A read error may account for a junction end that differs from germline. The J gene is TRBJ2-5, the V gene TRBV5-1; no definite D call. There are 14 residues in the CDR3. CDR1 SGHRS and CDR2 YFSETQ come from the germline V gene. The CDR3 loop reads CASSLVGYQETQYF. Written as DNA, the CDR3 is TGTGCCAGCAGTCTCGTCGGTTACCAAGAGACCCAGTACTTC.

Turning to this clonotype: With a much larger clone just one base away, this may be a read error. The chain couples TRBV15 to TRBJ2-5; no definite D call. The CDR3 contains 15 residues. Germline V gives CDR1 LNHNV, CDR2 YYDKDF (reference sequence). The CDR3, as DNA: TGTGCCACCAGCAGTACGGTCCAGGATCAGGAGACCGAGTACTTC. Protein product: CATSSTVQDQETEYF. The full variable domain, completed using reference TRBV15 and TRBJ2-5, is DAMVIQNPRYQVTQFGKPVTLSCSQTLNHNVMYWYQQKSSQAPKLLFHYYDKDFNNEADTPDNFQSRRPNTSFCFLDIRSPGLGDTAMYLCATSSTVQDQETEYFGPGTRLLVL.

V and J are TRBV29-1 and TRBJ1-3, with TRBD1 as a possible D gene (5 bases). The CDR3 runs to 13 residues. Trimming removed 6 bases at V and 4 bases at J, with 13 bases between. Germline V gives CDR1 SQVTM, CDR2 ANQGSEA. The CDR3 sequence is CSVGGTLGNTIYF. The CDR3 DNA reads TGCAGCGTGGGGGGTACTCTCGGAAACACCATATATTTT.

This clonotype was seen only a few times. This rearrangement joins TRBV20-1 to TRBJ2-7; 11 bases align to TRBD1. J was trimmed by 5 bases and V by 6 bases; bases with no gene match: 9. The length of the CDR3 is 14 residues. Germline V lookup: CDR1 DFQATT, CDR2 SNEGSKA (reference sequence). The CDR3 bases are TGCAGTGCCAAGCCCGGGACAGGGGGAAACGAGCAGTACTTC. Its protein is CSAKPGTGGNEQYF.

This clonotype was detected a few times. This rearrangement joins TRBV20-1 to TRBJ2-5; 14 bases match TRBD2. From germline, CDR1 is DFQATT and CDR2 SNEGSKA (reference sequence). The junction had 3 bases not matched to a gene; V was cut back by 3 bases and J by 3 bases. CDR3 size: 15 residues. This CDR3 is CSASRGLAGEETQYF. DNA for the CDR3: TGCAGTGCTAGTAGGGGACTAGCGGGGGAAGAGACCCAGTACTTC.

The CDR3 loop reads CASSTYLYEQYV. The CDR3 DNA reads TGTGCCAGCAGTACATACCTATACGAGCAGTACGTC. This chain uses TRBV28 with TRBJ2-7; the D is unclear. The germline CDR1 and CDR2 sequences are MDHEN and SYDVKM. V shed 5 bases and J shed 4 bases, with 9 bases lying between them. This CDR3 contains 12 residues.

The rearrangement links TRBV20-1 to TRBJ2-7; D may match TRBD1 or TRBD2 (5 bases each). The CDR3 is 13 residues long. The ends were cut back, 2 bases at V and 4 bases at J, with 12 bases in the middle. From germline, CDR1 is DFQATT and CDR2 SNEGSKA (reference sequence). The CDR3 loop reads CSARTGRSYEQYF. The CDR3 DNA reads TGCAGTGCTAGAACGGGGCGCAGTTACGAGCAGTACTTC.

This clonotype was found many times. The chain employs TRBV20-1 and TRBJ2-7, with D perhaps being TRBD1 or TRBD2 (5 bases each). The V gene lost 0 bases and the J gene lost 0 bases, with 12 bases spanning the gap. Germline V CDR1 and CDR2: DFQATT, SNEGSKA (reference sequence). The CDR3 is 15 amino acids. Here the CDR3 reads CSARDSRGASYEQYF. The CDR3 DNA follows: TGCAGTGCTAGAGATTCTCGGGGCGCCTCCTACGAGCAGTACTTC.

The chain employs TRBV29-1 and TRBJ1-4, with D uncertain. This CDR3 has 15 residues. CDR1 is SQVTM, CDR2 ANQGSEA, per germline. V lost 5 bases, J lost 2 bases, and 15 bases lay in between. CDR3: CSVRIKGTTNEKLFF. CDR3 nucleotide sequence: TGCAGCGTTAGAATTAAGGGAACGACTAATGAAAAACTGTTTTTT.

At least ten counts were recorded for this clonotype. The chain links TRBV5-1 to TRBJ2-5; 8 bases fit TRBD2. Germline-derived CDR1 and CDR2 are SGHRS and YFSETQ. V lost 4 bases and J lost 1; bases outside the gene matches: 3. The CDR3 runs to 14 residues. The CDR3 sequence: CASSTGLAQETQYF. The CDR3 DNA sequence: TGCGCCAGCAGCACCGGACTAGCCCAAGAGACCCAGTACTTC.

The chain uses TRBV12-3 or TRBV12-4 and TRBJ1-4; TRBD1 is a possible D gene (6 bases). V shed 5 bases and J shed 12 bases, with 22 bases lying between them. The CDR3 runs to 15 residues. This CDR3 reads CASSPKGGRSGELFF. The DNA of the CDR3 is TGTGCCAGCAGTCCAAAAGGGGGTCGTAGTGGGGAACTGTTTTTT.

This clonotype was observed at least ten times. J is TRBJ2-1 and V is TRBV20-1, with D possibly being TRBD2 (6 bases). V was clipped by 0 bases and J by 2 bases, with 17 bases between them. The CDR3 consists of 17 residues. CDR1 is DFQATT, CDR2 SNEGSKA, per germline (reference sequence). CDR3 sequence (DNA): TGCAGTGCTAGAGATCCCTTAGCGGCCAACGCCTACAATGAGCAGTTCTTC. It codes for CSARDPLAANAYNEQFF.

This clonotype was observed a few times. The J gene is TRBJ1-1, the V gene TRBV12-3 or TRBV12-4; the match to TRBD1 covers 7 bases. The CDR3 extends over 14 amino acids. V trimming: 5 bases; J trimming: 7 bases; junction bases outside the gene matches: 10. The CDR3 here is CASSPGTDLSEAFF. Here the CDR3 DNA reads TGTGCCAGCAGTCCTGGGACAGACCTTAGTGAAGCTTTCTTT.